The rows below give T cell receptor beta chains drawn from one sample of a study of blood T cell repertoires in COVID-19. Only in-frame clones appear in the TCRdb table, and some are missing; sequencing was by immunoSEQ multiplex PCR. The sample includes about 160,000 clones, about 87% of them seen just once. Input material: peripheral blood. The receptors derive from a woman aged 55-69 years who had recovered from COVID-19. CDR3s include the opening cysteine and the closing phenylalanine or tryptophan. D genes are given only for firm matches. Clone size, where shown, is once, few, many, or a class for clones that have expanded.

d_gene	j_gene	v_gene	abundance	CDR3aa	CDR3nt
TRBD1	TRBJ2-4	TRBV7-9	NA	CASSTRDRGPLAKNIQYF	TGTGCCAGCAGCACCCGGGACAGGGGGCCGCTAGCCAAAAACATTCAGTACTTC
NA	TRBJ2-5	TRBV6-5	NA	CASGGTYQETQYF	TGTGCCAGCGGAGGGACGTACCAAGAGACCCAGTACTTC
NA	TRBJ1-3	TRBV5-1	NA	CASSLEETTGNTIYF	TGCGCCAGCAGCTTGGAGGAGACTACTGGAAACACCATATATTTT
TRBD2	TRBJ2-7	TRBV10-1	NA	CASSEQRGSYEQYF	TGCGCCAGCAGTGAACAGCGGGGGTCCTACGAGCAGTACTTC
NA	TRBJ2-7	TRBV19	NA	CASSTALGGTTYEQYF	TGTGCCAGTAGCACCGCCCTTGGAGGTACAACCTACGAGCAGTACTTC
NA	TRBJ1-5	TRBV4-1	NA	CASSQRTLGQIGVYQPQHF	TGCGCCAGCAGCCAAAGGACCCTTGGCCAAATAGGGGTTTATCAGCCCCAGCATTTT
TRBD1	TRBJ1-1	TRBV3-1/TRBV3-2	NA	CASRYRGTEAFF	TGTGCCAGCAGGTACAGGGGCACTGAAGCTTTCTTT
NA	TRBJ2-3	TRBV20-1	NA	CSVAYTDTQYF	TGCAGTGTTGCCTACACAGATACGCAGTATTTT
NA	TRBJ1-2	TRBV10-3	NA	CAISVISGVDYGYTF	TGTGCCATCAGTGTTATTTCGGGAGTGGACTATGGCTACACCTTC
NA	TRBJ1-2	TRBV18	NA	CASSPESGAGYTF	TGTGCCAGCTCACCCGAGAGCGGGGCGGGCTACACCTTC
TRBD2	TRBJ2-2	TRBV5-1	once	CASSFAGGPFNSGELFF	TGCGCCAGCAGCTTCGCGGGGGGGCCTTTTAACTCCGGGGAGCTGTTTTTT
NA	TRBJ2-1	TRBV7-2	NA	CASSLVAGQDKFF	TGTGCCAGCAGCTTAGTTGCAGGGCAGGATAAGTTCTTC
NA	TRBJ1-2	TRBV4-2	NA	CASSQATGIHGYTF	TGTGCCAGCAGCCAAGCTACAGGGATCCATGGCTACACCTTC
TRBD1	TRBJ1-1	TRBV28	NA	CASTTLSGGGRGNTEAFF	TGTGCCAGCACCACACTCTCAGGGGGCGGTCGGGGGAACACTGAAGCTTTCTTT
NA	TRBJ1-5	TRBV3-1/TRBV3-2	NA	CASSQGLPGINQPQHF	TGTGCCAGCAGCCAAGGGCTCCCGGGGATAAATCAGCCCCAGCATTTT
NA	TRBJ1-5	TRBV28	NA	CASNHRGYSNQPQHF	TGTGCCAGCAACCACCGGGGGTATAGCAATCAGCCCCAGCATTTT
NA	TRBJ1-2	TRBV7-9	NA	CASSWESNYGYTF	TGTGCCAGCAGCTGGGAGAGTAACTATGGCTACACCTTC
TRBD1	TRBJ2-3	TRBV19	NA	CASSIRGLRDTQYF	TGTGCCAGTAGTATCAGGGGGCTCCGGGATACGCAGTATTTT
NA	TRBJ2-2	TRBV12-3/TRBV12-4	NA	CASSSQGPGELFF	TGTGCCAGCAGTAGTCAGGGTCCCGGGGAGCTGTTTTTT
NA	TRBJ2-2	TRBV5-4	NA	CATLPKDGGSGHGELFF	TGTGCCACCTTACCTAAGGACGGAGGGTCAGGTCACGGGGAGCTGTTTTTT
TRBD1	TRBJ1-5	TRBV3-1/TRBV3-2	NA	CASSQGTGSQPQHF	TGTGCCAGCAGCCAGGGGACAGGTTCTCAGCCCCAGCATTTT
TRBD1	TRBJ2-1	TRBV2	NA	CATMGDSRNEQFF	TGTGCCACCATGGGGGACAGTCGGAATGAGCAGTTCTTC
NA	TRBJ2-7	TRBV2	NA	CASSPTYEQYF	TGTGCCAGCAGTCCTACCTACGAGCAGTACTTC
NA	TRBJ1-6	TRBV6-1	NA	CASSEWENSPLHF	TGTGCCAGCAGTGAATGGGAGAATTCACCCCTCCACTTT
TRBD1	TRBJ2-7	TRBV7-9	NA	CASSASGTGISYEQYF	TGTGCCAGCAGCGCTTCAGGGACAGGGATCTCCTACGAGCAGTACTTC
NA	TRBJ2-5	TRBV3-1/TRBV3-2	NA	CASSRGHVETQYF	TGTGCCAGCAGCCGGGGACATGTGGAGACCCAGTACTTC
NA	TRBJ2-7	TRBV7-9	few	CASSGALDEQYF	TGTGCCAGCTCAGGGGCCCTCGACGAGCAGTACTTC
NA	TRBJ1-1	TRBV28	NA	CASSSAGGDTEAFF	TGTGCCAGCAGCTCGGCGGGGGGCGACACTGAAGCTTTCTTT
TRBD1	TRBJ2-3	TRBV7-2	NA	CASSRYTGAGDTQYF	TGTGCCAGCAGCCGCTATACAGGGGCGGGAGATACGCAGTATTTT
TRBD1	TRBJ2-3	TRBV6-4	few	CASSDGQGADTQYF	TGTGCCAGCAGTGACGGACAGGGGGCAGATACGCAGTATTTT
TRBD1	TRBJ2-7	TRBV5-1	NA	CASTGQPNYEQYF	TGCGCCAGCACGGGACAGCCAAACTACGAGCAGTACTTC
TRBD2	TRBJ2-1	TRBV18	NA	CASSPPGGEQFF	TGTGCCAGCTCACCCCCGGGGGGGGAGCAGTTCTTC
TRBD1	TRBJ2-1	TRBV11-2	NA	CASSLRQGSYNEQFF	TGTGCCAGCAGCTTGAGACAGGGCTCCTACAATGAGCAGTTCTTC
NA	TRBJ2-5	TRBV7-2	once	CASSSGVTQYF	TGTGCCAGCAGCTCAGGGGTGACCCAGTACTTC
NA	TRBJ1-6	TRBV5-1	NA	CASSGTQIPNSPLHF	TGCGCCAGCAGCGGAACACAGATCCCGAATTCACCCCTCCACTTT
TRBD1	TRBJ1-2	TRBV18	NA	CASSPTGGDYGYTF	TGTGCCAGCTCCCCAACAGGGGGAGACTATGGCTACACCTTC
TRBD1	TRBJ2-4	TRBV3-1/TRBV3-2	NA	CASSHTGGSRNIQYF	TGTGCCAGCAGTCATACAGGGGGCTCCAGAAACATTCAGTACTTC
TRBD2	TRBJ2-5	TRBV7-9	NA	CASSLTSGGETQYF	TGTGCCAGCAGCTTGACTAGCGGTGGGGAGACCCAGTACTTC
NA	TRBJ1-1	TRBV12-3/TRBV12-4	NA	CASRTLGAEAFF	TGTGCCAGCCGGACACTCGGAGCTGAAGCTTTCTTT
NA	TRBJ1-6	TRBV28	NA	CASRGTDSSYNSPLHF	TGTGCCAGCCGGGGGACCGATAGCTCCTATAATTCACCCCTCCACTTT
NA	TRBJ2-1	TRBV11-3	NA	CASSFSVPNEQFF	TGTGCCAGCAGCTTCAGCGTACCGAATGAGCAGTTCTTC
TRBD1	TRBJ1-4	TRBV2	NA	CASSEGQPPGKLFF	TGTGCCAGCAGTGAGGGACAGCCACCGGGGAAACTGTTTTTT
NA	TRBJ2-3	TRBV28	NA	CASSFPPADTQYF	TGTGCCAGCAGTTTCCCCCCGGCAGATACGCAGTATTTT
NA	TRBJ2-7	TRBV13	once	CASSRSTYEQYF	TGTGCCAGCAGCCGTTCTACCTACGAGCAGTACTTC
NA	TRBJ1-4	TRBV6-5	few	CASSPQATNEKLFF	TGTGCCAGCAGCCCCCAGGCAACTAATGAAAAACTGTTTTTT
NA	TRBJ2-7	TRBV10-3	NA	CATYRSGGNEQYF	TGTGCCACCTACCGGTCGGGGGGCAACGAGCAGTACTTC
TRBD1	TRBJ1-5	TRBV5-5	NA	CASSLWTGVNQPQHF	TGTGCCAGCAGCTTATGGACAGGCGTCAATCAGCCCCAGCATTTT
NA	TRBJ1-2	TRBV28	NA	CASRQTPNYGYTF	TGTGCCAGCAGACAGACCCCTAACTATGGCTACACCTTC
TRBD2	TRBJ2-3	TRBV5-1	NA	CASSLAVVGGTDTQYF	TGCGCCAGCAGCCTAGCCGTAGTCGGGGGGACAGATACGCAGTATTTT
NA	TRBJ1-2	TRBV7-9	NA	CASSLLTENYGYTF	TGTGCCAGCAGCTTATTGACAGAGAACTATGGCTACACCTTC